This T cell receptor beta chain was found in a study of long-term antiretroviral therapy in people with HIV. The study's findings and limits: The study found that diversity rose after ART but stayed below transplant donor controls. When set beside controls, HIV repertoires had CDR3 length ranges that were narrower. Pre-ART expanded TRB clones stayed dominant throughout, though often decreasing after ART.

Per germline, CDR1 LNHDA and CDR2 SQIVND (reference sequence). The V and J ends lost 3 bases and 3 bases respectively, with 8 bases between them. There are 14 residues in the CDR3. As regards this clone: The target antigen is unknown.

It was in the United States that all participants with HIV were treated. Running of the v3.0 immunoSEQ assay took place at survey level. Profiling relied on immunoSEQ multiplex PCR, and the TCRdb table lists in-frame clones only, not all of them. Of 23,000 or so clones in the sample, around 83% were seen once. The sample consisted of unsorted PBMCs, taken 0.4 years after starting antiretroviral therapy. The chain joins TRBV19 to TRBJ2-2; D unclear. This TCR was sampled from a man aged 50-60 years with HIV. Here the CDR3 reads CASSISPYTGELFF. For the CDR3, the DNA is TGTGCCAGTAGTATTAGTCCCTACACCGGGGAGCTGTTTTTT.